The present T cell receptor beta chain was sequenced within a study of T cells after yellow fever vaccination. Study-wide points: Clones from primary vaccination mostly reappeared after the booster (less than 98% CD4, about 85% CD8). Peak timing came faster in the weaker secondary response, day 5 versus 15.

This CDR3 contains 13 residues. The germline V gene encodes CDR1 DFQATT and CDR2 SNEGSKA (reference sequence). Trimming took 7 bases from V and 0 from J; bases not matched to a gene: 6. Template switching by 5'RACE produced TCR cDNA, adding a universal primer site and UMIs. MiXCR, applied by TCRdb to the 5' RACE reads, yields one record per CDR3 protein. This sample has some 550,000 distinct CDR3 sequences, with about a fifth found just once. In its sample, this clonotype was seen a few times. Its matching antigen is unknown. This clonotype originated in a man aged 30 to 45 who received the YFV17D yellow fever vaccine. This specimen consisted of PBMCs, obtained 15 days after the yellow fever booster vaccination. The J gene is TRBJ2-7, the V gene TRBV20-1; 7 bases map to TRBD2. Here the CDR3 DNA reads TGCAGTGTGGGAGGGAGTAGCTCCTACGAGCAGTACTTC. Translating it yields CSVGGSSSYEQYF.